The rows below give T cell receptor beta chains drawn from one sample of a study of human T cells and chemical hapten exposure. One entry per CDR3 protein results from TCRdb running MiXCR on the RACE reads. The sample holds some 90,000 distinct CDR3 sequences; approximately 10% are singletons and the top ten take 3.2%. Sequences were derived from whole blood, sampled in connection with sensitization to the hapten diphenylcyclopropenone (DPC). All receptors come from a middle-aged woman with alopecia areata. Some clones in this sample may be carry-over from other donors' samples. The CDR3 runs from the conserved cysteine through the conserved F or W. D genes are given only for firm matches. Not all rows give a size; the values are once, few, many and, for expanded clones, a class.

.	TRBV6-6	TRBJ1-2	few	TGTGCCAGCAGTTACGTCACAGGGAACTATGGCTACACCTTC	CASSYVTGNYGYTF
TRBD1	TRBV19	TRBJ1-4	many	TGTGCCAGTGGGTACCGACAGGGATTAACGACTAATGAAAAACTGTTTTTT	CASGYRQGLTTNEKLFF
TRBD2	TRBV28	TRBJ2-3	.	TGTGCCAGCAGTTTGGGAGCGGGAATCACAGATACGCAGTATTTT	CASSLGAGITDTQYF
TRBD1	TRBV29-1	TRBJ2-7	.	TGCAGCGTTGTAAGGGGGCAAGAGCAGTACTTC	CSVVRGQEQYF
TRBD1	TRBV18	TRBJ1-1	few	TGTGCCAGCTCATCCGGGACAGCCGTCATGAACACTGAAGCTTTCTTT	CASSSGTAVMNTEAFF
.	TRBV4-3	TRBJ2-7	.	TGCGCCAGCAGCCAAGTAGAGGGAAGTAGCTACGAGCAGTACTTC	CASSQVEGSSYEQYF
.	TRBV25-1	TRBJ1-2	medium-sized	TGTGCCAGCAGTGATGAAACAGCGCTCTTCTATGGCTACACCTTC	CASSDETALFYGYTF
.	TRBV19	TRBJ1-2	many	TGTGCCAGTAGCACAGGGAAGTATGGCTACACCTTC	CASSTGKYGYTF
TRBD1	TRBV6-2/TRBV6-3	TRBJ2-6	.	TGTGCCAGCACTGAGGGACAGCATAGCGCTGGGGCCAACGTCCTGACTTTC	CASTEGQHSAGANVLTF
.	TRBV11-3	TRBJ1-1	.	TGTGCCAGCAGCCCCAATGGCAGGGAGAACACTGAAGCTTTCTTT	CASSPNGRENTEAFF
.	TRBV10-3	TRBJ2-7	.	TGTGCCGTGGGCCTTGGCGAGCAGTACTTC	CAVGLGEQYF
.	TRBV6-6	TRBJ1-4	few	TGTGCCAGCAGTTACGGGACGAATGAAAAACTGTTTTTT	CASSYGTNEKLFF
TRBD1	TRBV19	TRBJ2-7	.	TGTGCCAGTAGTGCGACCGGGACAGGGACCTACGAGCAGTACTTC	CASSATGTGTYEQYF
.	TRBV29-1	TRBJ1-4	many	TGCAGCGTTGAGTCCGGGGAGGAAAAACTGTTTTTT	CSVESGEEKLFF
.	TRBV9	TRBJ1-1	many	TGTGCCAGCAGCGCCGAGGACAGTAACACTGAAGCTTTCTTT	CASSAEDSNTEAFF
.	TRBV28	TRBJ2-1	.	TGTGCCAGCAGCACGACCCGTGGGCCCTACAATGAGCAGTTCTTC	CASSTTRGPYNEQFF
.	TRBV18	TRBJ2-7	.	TGTGCCAGCTCACCCAGGACAGCAACCTACGAGCAGTACTTC	CASSPRTATYEQYF
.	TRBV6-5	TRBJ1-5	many	TGTGCCAGCAGCTCGGGGGGGGCGAGCAATCAGCCCCAGCATTTT	CASSSGGASNQPQHF
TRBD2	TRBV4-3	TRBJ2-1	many	TGCGCCAGCAGCCAAGATGCGGGAGGGCCTGTCGATGAGCAGTTCTTC	CASSQDAGGPVDEQFF
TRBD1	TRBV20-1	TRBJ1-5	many	TGCAGGGCAGATACAGGGGGCAATGGTCAGCCCCAGCATTTT	CRADTGGNGQPQHF
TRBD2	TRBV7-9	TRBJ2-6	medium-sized	TGTGCCAGCAGGGTGACTAGCGGGGCTGGGGCCAACGTCCTGACTTTC	CASRVTSGAGANVLTF
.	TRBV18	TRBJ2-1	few	TGTGCCAGCTCACAGTCCAGTCCAGGGGCGTCCTACAATGAGCAGTTCTTC	CASSQSSPGASYNEQFF
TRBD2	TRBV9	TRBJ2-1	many	TGTGCCAGCAGCGTAACTAGCGGAGTAGGTTACAATGAGCAGTTCTTC	CASSVTSGVGYNEQFF
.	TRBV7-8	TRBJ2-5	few	TGTGCCAGCACCACAGGAAAACAAGAGACCCAGTACTTC	CASTTGKQETQYF
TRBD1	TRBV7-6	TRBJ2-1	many	TGTGCCAGCAGCTTAATGAGGGGGACAGGAGGGAGCTACTACAATGAGCAGTTCTTC	CASSLMRGTGGSYYNEQFF
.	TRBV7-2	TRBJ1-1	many	TGTGCCAGCAGCTTAGGCCCAGAGTTCATGAACACTGAAGCTTTCTTT	CASSLGPEFMNTEAFF
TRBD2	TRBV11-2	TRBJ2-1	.	TGTGCCAGCAGCTTTTTAGCGGGGGGAAATGAGCAGTTCTTC	CASSFLAGGNEQFF
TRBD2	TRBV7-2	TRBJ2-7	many	TGTGCCAGCAGCCCCGGGACTAGCGGGGCCTACGAGCAGTACTTC	CASSPGTSGAYEQYF
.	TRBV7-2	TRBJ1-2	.	TGTGCCAGCAGCTCTACAACCGGCGGCTACACCTTC	CASSSTTGGYTF
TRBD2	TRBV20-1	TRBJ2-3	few	TGCAGTGCTGCCGGGACTAGCGGGGGAGATACGCAGTATTTT	CSAAGTSGGDTQYF
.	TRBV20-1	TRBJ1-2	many	TGCAGTGCCACAAGCACGTTAGGGAACTATGGCTACACCTTC	CSATSTLGNYGYTF
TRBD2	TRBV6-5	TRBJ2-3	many	TGTGCCAGCAGCCAGACTAGCGCCGCGGGTGCAGATACGCAGTATTTT	CASSQTSAAGADTQYF
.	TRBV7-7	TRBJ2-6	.	TGTGCCAGCAGCCCTTTCGGGTCTGGGGCCAACGTCCTGACTTTC	CASSPFGSGANVLTF